Below, one T cell receptor beta chain is given with its context. What it binds is unknown. The sample originates from a study of blood T cells in healthy people across ages. Study-wide findings and caveats: No one knew whether donors had CMV, which possibly confounded expanded clonotype changes.

There are 14 residues in the CDR3. V lost 2 bases and J lost 5, with 12 bases in between. With a J-beta primer mix and a sample-barcoded 5' primer, a second PCR ran about 6 to 11 cycles. CDR3-containing paired-end reads numbering at least 2.5 million came from each sample. TCRdb redid the calling of the 5' RACE reads with MiXCR, one entry per CDR3 protein. Of roughly 2 million distinct CDR3 sequences in the sample, 49% were seen once. The sequencing sample was made of blood. The gene calls are TRBV12-3 or TRBV12-4 and TRBJ1-2; D is unresolved. The TCR originated in a woman aged 40 to 50 in good health. CDR3 loop: CASSLHSLTYGYTF. The CDR3 nucleotides are TGTGCCAGCAGTTTACACAGCCTTACTTATGGCTACACCTTC.